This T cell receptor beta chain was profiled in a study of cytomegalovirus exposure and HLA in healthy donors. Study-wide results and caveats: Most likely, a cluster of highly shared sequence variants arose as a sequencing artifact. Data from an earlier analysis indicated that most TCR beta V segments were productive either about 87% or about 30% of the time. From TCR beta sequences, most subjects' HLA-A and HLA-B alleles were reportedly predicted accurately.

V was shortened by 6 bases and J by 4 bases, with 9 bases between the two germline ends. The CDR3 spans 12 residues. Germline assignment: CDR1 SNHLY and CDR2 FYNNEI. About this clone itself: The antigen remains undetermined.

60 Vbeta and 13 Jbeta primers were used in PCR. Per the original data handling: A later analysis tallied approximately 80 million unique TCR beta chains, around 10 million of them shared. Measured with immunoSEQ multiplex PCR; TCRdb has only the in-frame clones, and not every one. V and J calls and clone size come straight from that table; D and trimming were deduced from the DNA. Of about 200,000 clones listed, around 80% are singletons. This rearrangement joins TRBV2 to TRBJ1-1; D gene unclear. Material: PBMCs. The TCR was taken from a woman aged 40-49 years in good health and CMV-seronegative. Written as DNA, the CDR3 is TGTGCCAGCAGGAATTACGGCACTGAAGCTTTCTTT. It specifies CASRNYGTEAFF.